Shown below are 10 T cell receptor beta chains from a single sample sequenced in a study of identifying expanded T cells in peripheral blood. Clones were read by immunoSEQ multiplex PCR, and TCRdb kept only the in-frame ones, dropping some. The table lists approximately 79,000 clones, 90% of them singletons, with under 3.5% in the top ten. Sequenced sample: blood. All receptors derive from a person between 18 and 69 years old in good health.

V is TRBV29-1 and J is TRBJ2-3; the D is unclear. The germline V gene has CDR1 SQVTM and CDR2 ANQGSEA. The CDR3 is 12 residues long. Trimming removed 4 bases at V and 8 bases at J, with 13 bases between. CDR3 sequence (DNA): TGCAGCGTTGCTTTTGGTGCGGCTACGCAGTATTTT. It translates to CSVAFGAATQYF.

The chain carries TRBV10-3 and TRBJ2-7; unclear D gene. This CDR3 comprises 15 residues. Trimming left V 3 bases short and J 0 bases short, with 12 bases between. Germline CDR1 is ENHRY and CDR2 is SYGVKD. This chain's CDR3 is CAISDDTFSSYEQYF. In DNA, the CDR3 is TGTGCCATCAGTGATGACACCTTTTCCTCCTACGAGCAGTACTTC.

The chain joins TRBV27 to TRBJ2-6; D call uncertain. In germline, CDR1 is MNHEY, CDR2 SMNVEV (reference sequence). Trimming removed 1 base at V and 0 bases at J, with 10 bases between. The CDR3 consists of 17 residues. In DNA form, the CDR3 reads TGTGCCAGCAGTTTATGGGCTAGAGGCTCTGGGGCCAACGTCCTGACTTTC. Translated, it gives CASSLWARGSGANVLTF.

The V and J genes are TRBV10-3 and TRBJ2-1, with TRBD2 identical over 13 bases. Germline loops: CDR1 ENHRY, CDR2 SYGVKD. The CDR3 is made up of 19 amino acids. Unmatched junction bases numbered 12, after V lost 2 bases and J lost 5 bases. Here the CDR3 DNA reads TGTGCCATCAGTGAGACGACTAGCGGGAGGACCTGGACTAACAATGAGCAGTTCTTC. Amino acids: CAISETTSGRTWTNNEQFF.

The V and J genes are TRBV6-6 and TRBJ1-1; D unresolved. This CDR3 comprises 12 residues. The germline gives CDR1 MNHNY, CDR2 SVGAGI (reference sequence). V dropped 6 bases and J dropped 8 bases, with 13 bases sitting between them. CDR3 nucleotide sequence: TGTGCCAGCAGCGAACCCTGGCTGGAAGCTTTCTTT. It yields the protein CASSEPWLEAFF.

The chain has TRBV14 and TRBJ2-1; a possible D gene is TRBD2 (6 bases). The length of the CDR3 is 14 residues. Per the germline V gene, CDR1 is SGHDN and CDR2 is FVKESK. V lost 2 bases, J lost 4 bases, and 9 bases lay in between. The CDR3 protein is CASSQLGTYNEQFF. CDR3 sequence (DNA): TGTGCCAGCAGCCAATTGGGGACTTACAATGAGCAGTTCTTC.

This clone was picked up a small number of times. The chain is built from TRBV2 and TRBJ2-3; TRBD2 matches at 7 bases. Germline CDR1 SNHLY, CDR2 FYNNEI. V dropped 3 bases and J dropped 9; count of bases not matched to a gene: 12. The CDR3 is 15 residues long. This CDR3 reads CASSESLAVVGTQYF. Written as DNA, the CDR3 is TGTGCCAGCAGTGAGAGTCTAGCGGTAGTGGGGACGCAGTATTTT.

The V gene is TRBV10-3, the J gene TRBJ2-2; no definite D call. There are 12 residues in the CDR3. V was cut by 5 bases and J by 3 bases, with 4 bases left in between. Germline CDR1 is ENHRY and CDR2 is SYGVKD. The CDR3 is CAISRDTGELFF. CDR3 coding DNA: TGTGCCATCAGTCGGGACACCGGGGAGCTGTTTTTT.

V gene TRBV7-8 combines with J gene TRBJ2-1; 9 bases fit TRBD1. Germline lookup yields CDR1 SGHVS and CDR2 FQNEAQ. There are 15 residues in the CDR3. Losses at the gene ends were 5 bases for V and 4 bases for J; bases not matched to a gene: 6. Here the CDR3 reads CASSPGTGLYNEQFF. The CDR3 nucleotides read TGTGCCAGCAGCCCCGGGACAGGGTTATACAATGAGCAGTTCTTC.

This chain uses TRBV5-1 with TRBJ2-3; maybe TRBD2 (5 bases). The CDR3 contains 16 residues. Germline V lookup: CDR1 SGHRS, CDR2 YFSETQ. Trimming pared 1 base from V and 2 bases from J, leaving 14 bases between. CDR3 coding DNA: TGCGCCAGCAGCTTGCGATTGGTGAGGGACACAGATACGCAGTATTTT. It encodes CASSLRLVRDTDTQYF.